These T cell receptor beta chains were read from a single sample in a study of post-analysis software for immune sequencing data. TCRdb reprocessed the PCR reads via MiXCR and lists one record per CDR3 protein. The data hold under 900,000 distinct CDR3 sequences, with 53% observed a single time. The material sequenced was blood. All receptors come from a girl under 18 with multiple sclerosis. CDR3s include the opening cysteine and the closing phenylalanine or tryptophan.

j_gene	len	v_gene	CDR3aa
TRBJ2-5	12	TRBV29-1	CSVWSGEETQYF
TRBJ1-1	12	TRBV20-1	CSARWRDTEAFF
TRBJ2-7	15	TRBV29-1	CSACDGSIDAYEQYF
TRBJ2-4	14	TRBV20-1	CSAGGGAGRNIQYF
TRBJ2-5	13	TRBV18	CASSRTFQETQYF
TRBJ1-1	14	TRBV29-1	CSVEMGQRSTEAFF
TRBJ2-1	18	TRBV6-1	CASSLFGAGLAVYNEQFF
TRBJ1-2	12	TRBV5-1	CASSLDAWGYTF
-	12	TRBV29-1	CSVGASEETQYF
TRBJ2-7	15	TRBV9	CASGGGGAFSYEQYF
TRBJ2-6	17	TRBV28	CASNPQGPFSGANVLTF
TRBJ2-3	13	TRBV12-3/TRBV12-4	CASSPYITDTQYF
TRBJ2-1	15	TRBV20-1	CSAASGAGDSNEQFF